This T cell receptor (beta chain) was captured in a study of T-cell memory formation after mild COVID-19. This clonotype has just a few counts. The V segment lost 5 bases and the J segment 3 bases; nucleotides outside the gene matches: 4. The germline CDR1 and CDR2 sequences are SGHRS and YFSETQ. The CDR3 is 14 amino acids. MiXCR was run by TCRdb on the 5' RACE reads, yielding one entry per CDR3 protein. The sample yields under 600,000 distinct CDR3 sequences, approximately 21% seen once. Sequenced: PBMCs or a T cell subset sorted from them (not recorded which). The TCR was taken from an adult woman who had mild COVID-19 (a few samples of this study predate the infection). Cell type and time point are not known. This chain uses TRBV5-1 with TRBJ1-5, with 8 bases lining up with TRBD1. Written as DNA, the CDR3 is TGCGCCAGCAGTGAGACAGGGGCCAATCAGCCCCAGCATTTT. Translation: CASSETGANQPQHF.